This T cell receptor beta chain emerged from a study of T cell responses to AZD1222 COVID-19 vaccine. Points from the study as a whole: Regions 160-218 and 743-854 dominated among vaccine-associated CD4 TCRs spanning spike. The study reported that nearly half of spike-specific TCRs target unmutated variant regions. Donors were chiefly white British, with a greater number of females, and clonal diversity was perhaps underestimated.

V lost 0 bases to trimming and J lost 6 bases, with 18 bases between them. Germline lookup yields CDR1 SGHVS and CDR2 FQNEAQ. The CDR3 extends over 16 amino acids. As concerns this clone: As yet, its antigen is unknown.

The repertoire was sequenced with immunoSEQ multiplex PCR; TCRdb's copy has only in-frame clones and lacks some. Seen here are tens of thousands of clones, approximately 81% observed once, and the top ten hold roughly 20%. The sequencing here drew on peripheral blood, taken on day 0 of AZD1222 vaccination. The sequence came from an adult in good health. The chain links TRBV7-8 to TRBJ2-7; D call uncertain. CDR3 sequence (DNA): TGTGCCAGCAGCTTAGCTCCTACCTCCGTACCCCTCGAGCAGTACTTC. Protein sequence: CASSLAPTSVPLEQYF.